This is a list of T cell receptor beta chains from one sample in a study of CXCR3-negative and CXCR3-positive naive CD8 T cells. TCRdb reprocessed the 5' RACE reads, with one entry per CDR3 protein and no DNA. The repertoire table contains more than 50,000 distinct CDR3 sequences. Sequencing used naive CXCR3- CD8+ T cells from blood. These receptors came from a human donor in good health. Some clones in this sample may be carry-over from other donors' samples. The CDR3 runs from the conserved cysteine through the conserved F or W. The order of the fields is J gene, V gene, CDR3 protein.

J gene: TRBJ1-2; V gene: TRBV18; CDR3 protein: CASSPPGQIGYTF
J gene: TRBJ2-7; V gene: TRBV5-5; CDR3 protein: CASRGPSGRLPSF
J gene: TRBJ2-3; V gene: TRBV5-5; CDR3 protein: CASSLEGSDTKYF
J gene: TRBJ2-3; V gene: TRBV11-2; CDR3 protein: CASSHLGPTDTQYF
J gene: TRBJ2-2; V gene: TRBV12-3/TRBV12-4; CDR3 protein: CASVPGQGNTGELFF
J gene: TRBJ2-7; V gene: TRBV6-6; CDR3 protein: CASSYLLGQEQYF
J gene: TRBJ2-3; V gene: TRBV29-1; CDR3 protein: CSADRARSTDTQYF
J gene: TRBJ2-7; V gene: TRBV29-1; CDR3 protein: CSVVFGGSEQYF
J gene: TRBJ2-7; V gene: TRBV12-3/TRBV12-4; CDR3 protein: CASGPRGGSGYEQYF
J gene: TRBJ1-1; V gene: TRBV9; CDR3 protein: CASSANRGPNTEAFF
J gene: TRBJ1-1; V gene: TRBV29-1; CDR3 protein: CSVVTGAMNTEAFF
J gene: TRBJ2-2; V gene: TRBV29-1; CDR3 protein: CSALSPNTGELFF
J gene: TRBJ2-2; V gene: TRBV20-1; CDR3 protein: CSARDGTNTGELFF
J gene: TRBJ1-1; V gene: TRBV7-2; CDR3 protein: CASSLGQNTEAFF
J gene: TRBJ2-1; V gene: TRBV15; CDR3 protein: CATSREGPLGHEQFF
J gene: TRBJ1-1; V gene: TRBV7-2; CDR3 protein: CASSLEGVPDTEAFF
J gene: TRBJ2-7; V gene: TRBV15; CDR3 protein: CATSSGQGTYEQYF
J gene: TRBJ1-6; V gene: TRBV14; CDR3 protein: CASSQAASLLRAWTPLHF
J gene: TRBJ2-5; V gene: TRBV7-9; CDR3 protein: CASSAPGGQETQYF
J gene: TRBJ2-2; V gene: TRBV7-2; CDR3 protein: CASGRGDTGELFF
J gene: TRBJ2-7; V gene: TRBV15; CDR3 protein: CATSREARSGNHEQYF
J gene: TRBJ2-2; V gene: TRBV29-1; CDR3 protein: CSVAGIGAQGVAGELFF
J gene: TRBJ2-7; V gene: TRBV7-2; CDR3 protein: CASSADRAHEQYF
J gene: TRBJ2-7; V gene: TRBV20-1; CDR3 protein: CSARDVEAYEQYF
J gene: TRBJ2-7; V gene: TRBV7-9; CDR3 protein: CASSFDRDRSYEQYF
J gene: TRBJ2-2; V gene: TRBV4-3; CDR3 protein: CASSQDEPQTGELFF
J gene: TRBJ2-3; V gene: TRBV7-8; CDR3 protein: CASSWLGDTQYF
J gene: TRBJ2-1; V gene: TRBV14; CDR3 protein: CASSYFQGDEQFF
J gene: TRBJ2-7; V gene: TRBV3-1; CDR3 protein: CASSPPGAYGYEQYF
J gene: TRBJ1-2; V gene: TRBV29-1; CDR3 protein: CSVPGQGHGYTF
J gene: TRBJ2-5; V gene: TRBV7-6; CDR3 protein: CASSPSLGETQYF
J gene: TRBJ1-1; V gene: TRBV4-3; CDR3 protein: CASSQLRAGRVESTEAFF
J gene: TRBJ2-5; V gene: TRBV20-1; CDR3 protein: CSARDAPQREFQETQYF
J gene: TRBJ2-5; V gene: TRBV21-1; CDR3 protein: CASIPGQIQETQYF
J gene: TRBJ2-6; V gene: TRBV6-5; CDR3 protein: CASRARDRVEVGANVLTF
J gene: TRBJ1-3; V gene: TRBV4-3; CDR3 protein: CASSQDWDSGNTIYF
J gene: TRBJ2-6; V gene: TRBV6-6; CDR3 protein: CASSFEGSGANVLTF
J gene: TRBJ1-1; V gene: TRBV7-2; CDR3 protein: CASSTLGGRGYTEAFF
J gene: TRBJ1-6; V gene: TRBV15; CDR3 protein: CATSNPAGPVYNSPLHF
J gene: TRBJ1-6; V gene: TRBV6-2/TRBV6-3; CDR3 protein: CASSLLNSLEAVSSYNSPLHF
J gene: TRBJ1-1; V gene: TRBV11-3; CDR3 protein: CASSPRQGYTEAFF
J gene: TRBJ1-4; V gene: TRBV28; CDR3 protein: CACTGGATNEKLFF
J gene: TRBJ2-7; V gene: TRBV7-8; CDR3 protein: CASSSSLYEQYF
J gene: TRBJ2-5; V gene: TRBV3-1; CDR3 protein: CASSQDAGLAVEETQYF
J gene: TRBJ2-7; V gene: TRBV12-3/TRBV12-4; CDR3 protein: CASSPRNPGVKVYEQYF
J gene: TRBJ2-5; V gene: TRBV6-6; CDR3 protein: CASIGGRGLETQYF